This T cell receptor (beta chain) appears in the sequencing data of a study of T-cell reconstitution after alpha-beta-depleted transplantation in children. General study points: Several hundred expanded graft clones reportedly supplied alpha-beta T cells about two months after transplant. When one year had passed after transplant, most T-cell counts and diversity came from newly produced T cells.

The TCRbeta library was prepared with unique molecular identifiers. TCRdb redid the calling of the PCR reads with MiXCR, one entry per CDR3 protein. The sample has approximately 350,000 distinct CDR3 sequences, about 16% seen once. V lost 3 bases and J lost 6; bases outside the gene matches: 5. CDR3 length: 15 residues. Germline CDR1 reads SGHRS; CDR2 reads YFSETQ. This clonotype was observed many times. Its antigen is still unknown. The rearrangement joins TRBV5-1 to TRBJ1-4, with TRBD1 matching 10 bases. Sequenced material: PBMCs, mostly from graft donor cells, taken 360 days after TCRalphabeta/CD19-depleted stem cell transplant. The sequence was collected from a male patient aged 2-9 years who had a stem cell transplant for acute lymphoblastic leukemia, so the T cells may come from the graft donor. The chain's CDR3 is CASSSSGTGDEKLFF. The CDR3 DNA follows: TGCGCCAGCAGCTCCTCCGGGACAGGGGATGAAAAACTGTTTTTT.